Included here is one T cell receptor (beta chain) sequence, with context. Its target is unknown. The data originate from a study of T cell responses to AZD1222 COVID-19 vaccine. At the level of the study: The study pooled second doses at about 4 or about 12 weeks.

Study conclusions and caveats: Scientists sampled the repertoires only once the peak T cell response had passed. Females made up more of the donors, who were largely white British, and clonal diversity may have come out too low.

The method was immunoSEQ multiplex PCR; TCRdb's version includes in-frame clones alone and lacks a portion of them. The sample holds some 120,000 clones; about nine tenths are singletons and the top ten take 7.2%. From germline, CDR1 is SGHTA and CDR2 FQGNSA. V lost 10 bases and J lost 2; bases outside the gene matches: 10. CDR3 length equals 14 residues. This TCR derives from an adult in good health. The material was peripheral blood, obtained on day 0 of AZD1222 vaccination. The gene calls are TRBV7-2 and TRBJ2-7, with 8 bases that match TRBD2. The CDR3 loop is CATGGTRFPYEQYF. The CDR3 DNA is TGTGCCACTGGGGGGACTAGGTTCCCCTACGAGCAGTACTTC.